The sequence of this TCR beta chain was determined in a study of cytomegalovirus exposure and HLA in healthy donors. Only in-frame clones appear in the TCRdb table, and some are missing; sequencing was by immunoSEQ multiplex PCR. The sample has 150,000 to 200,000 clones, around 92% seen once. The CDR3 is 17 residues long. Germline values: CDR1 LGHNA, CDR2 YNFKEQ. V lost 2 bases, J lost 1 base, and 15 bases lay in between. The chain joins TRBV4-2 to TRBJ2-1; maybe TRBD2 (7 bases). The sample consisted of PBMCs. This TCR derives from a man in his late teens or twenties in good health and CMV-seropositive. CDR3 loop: CASSQKKGGISYNEQFF. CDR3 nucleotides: TGTGCCAGCAGCCAAAAAAAGGGGGGGATTTCCTACAATGAGCAGTTCTTC.